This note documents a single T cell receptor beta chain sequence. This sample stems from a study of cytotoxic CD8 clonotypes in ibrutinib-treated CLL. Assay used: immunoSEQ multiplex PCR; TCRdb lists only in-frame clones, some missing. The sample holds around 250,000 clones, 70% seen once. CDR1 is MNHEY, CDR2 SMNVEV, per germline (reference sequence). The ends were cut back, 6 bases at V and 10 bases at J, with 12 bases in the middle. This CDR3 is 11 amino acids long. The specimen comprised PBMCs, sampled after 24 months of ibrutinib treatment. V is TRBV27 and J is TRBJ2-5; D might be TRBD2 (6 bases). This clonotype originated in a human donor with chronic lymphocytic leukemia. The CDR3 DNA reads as TGTGCCAGCAGCCGGGGGACCATCCAGTACTTC. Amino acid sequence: CASSRGTIQYF.